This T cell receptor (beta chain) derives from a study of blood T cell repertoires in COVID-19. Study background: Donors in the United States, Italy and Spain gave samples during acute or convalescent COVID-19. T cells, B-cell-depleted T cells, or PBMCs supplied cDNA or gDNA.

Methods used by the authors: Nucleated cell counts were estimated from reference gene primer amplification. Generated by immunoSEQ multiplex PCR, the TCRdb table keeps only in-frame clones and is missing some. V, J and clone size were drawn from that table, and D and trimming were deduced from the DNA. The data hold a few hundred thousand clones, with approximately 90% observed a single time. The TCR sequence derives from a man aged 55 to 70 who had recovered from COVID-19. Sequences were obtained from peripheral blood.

The CDR3: CASSPGGQGGGYTF. CDR3 nucleotides: TGTGCCAGCAGCCCAGGGGGACAGGGAGGTGGCTACACCTTC. The chain recombines TRBV28 with TRBJ1-2; 9 bases map to TRBD1. The CDR3 contains 14 residues. Trimming removed 6 bases from V and 7 bases from J; junction bases left unmatched: 9. Germline V gene sequence: CDR1 MDHEN, CDR2 SYDVKM.